This T cell receptor (beta chain) was observed in a study of T cells after somatic rescue of genetic block. The CDR3 sequence is 15 residues long. Germline assignment: CDR1 SGHAT and CDR2 FQDESV (reference sequence). V was pared by 1 base and J by 5 bases, with 15 bases between. Profiled with immunoSEQ multiplex PCR; TCRdb holds only in-frame clones, not every one. The sample lists 14,000 to 15,000 clones; roughly two thirds were seen once. The TCR was taken from a boy younger than 18. This sequence joins TRBV11-1 and TRBJ2-7; TRBD2 might be the D (6 bases). Input material: peripheral blood mononuclear cells (PBMCs). As DNA, the CDR3 is TGTGCCAGCAGCTTAGGCGGGGCAGGGTGGAACGAGCAGTACTTC. This sequence encodes CASSLGGAGWNEQYF.